Below are 13 T cell receptor beta chains sequenced from a single sample in a study of T cell responses to AZD1222 COVID-19 vaccine. The data were produced by immunoSEQ multiplex PCR, yet TCRdb's version contains in-frame clones alone and is incomplete. Of some 97,000 clones detected, about 88% appear once; the ten largest clones hold roughly 17%. This material consisted of peripheral blood, taken on day 0 of AZD1222 vaccination. The receptors derive from an adult in good health.

The chain joins TRBV3-1 (or the pseudogene TRBV3-2) to TRBJ1-1; D unresolved. Trimming shortened V by 4 bases and J by 6 bases, and 12 bases separated the two germline ends. The CDR3 totals 13 residues. The germline gives CDR1 LGHDT, CDR2 YNNKEL (reference sequence). The CDR3 region has the DNA TGTGCCAGCAGCCGGGTGGGGAGCGCTGAAGCTTTCTTT. Translation gives CASSRVGSAEAFF.

The chain couples TRBV6-1 to TRBJ2-5, with 12 nucleotides matching TRBD2. V was pared by 2 bases and J by 4 bases, with 2 bases of the junction left unmatched. Per the germline V gene, CDR1 is MNHNS and CDR2 is SASEGT. CDR3 size: 15 residues. The CDR3 protein is CASSELAGGPETQYF. CDR3 DNA: TGTGCCAGCAGTGAACTAGCGGGGGGGCCAGAGACCCAGTACTTC.

The V and J genes are TRBV7-9 and TRBJ2-1; possible D gene TRBD2, 6 bases. Trimming took 5 bases from V and 3 from J, leaving 14 bases between them. Looked up from germline, CDR1 is SEHNR and CDR2 is FQNEAQ (reference sequence). The CDR3 runs 15 residues. This CDR3 is CASSPAGLLYNEQFF. CDR3 sequence (DNA): TGTGCCAGCAGCCCTGCGGGACTTCTCTACAATGAGCAGTTCTTC.

Here the CDR3 DNA reads TGTGCCAGCAGCTTAACAGGGGAGACCCAGTACTTC. Translated, it gives CASSLTGETQYF. The chain couples TRBV11-2 to TRBJ2-5; possibly TRBD1 for D (6 bases). CDR3 length: 12 residues. V was cut by 2 bases and J by 5 bases, with 6 bases left in between. The germline gives CDR1 SGHAT, CDR2 FQNNGV.

This chain uses TRBV30 with TRBJ1-6; D is uncertain. Germline CDR1 and CDR2: GTSNPN and SVGIG (reference sequence). Trimming shortened V by 4 bases and J by 0 bases, and 4 bases separated the two germline ends. This CDR3 contains 13 residues. The CDR3 spells CAWTASYNSPLHF. The CDR3 nucleotides are TGTGCCTGGACCGCCTCCTATAATTCACCCCTCCACTTT.

The CDR3 nucleotides read TGTGCCAGCAGCGTAGAAGGCCGGACAGGGGGAATGGGCTACACCTTC. Amino acids: CASSVEGRTGGMGYTF. This chain joins TRBV9 and TRBJ1-2; 10 positions agree with TRBD1. CDR1 SGDLS and CDR2 YYNGEE come from the germline V gene. The CDR3 length is 16 residues. J was trimmed by 8 bases and V by 0 bases; bases with no gene match: 10.

This chain joins TRBV19 and TRBJ2-3; no firm D call. The V end lost 3 bases, the J end lost 5 bases, and 15 bases lay between the germline ends. The CDR3 consists of 15 residues. Per germline, CDR1 LNHDA and CDR2 SQIVND (reference sequence). This CDR3 reads CASSISIATGDTQYF. As DNA, the CDR3 is TGTGCCAGTAGTATTTCGATAGCAACGGGAGATACGCAGTATTTT.

The V gene is TRBV5-1, the J gene TRBJ2-5; 8 bases align to TRBD2. From germline, CDR1 is SGHRS and CDR2 YFSETQ. The CDR3 has 15 amino acids. With 4 bases clipped from V and 3 bases from J, the junction kept 8 bases outside the gene matches. The DNA of the CDR3 is TGCGCCAGCAGCCCTAGCGGGCTCTGGGAAGAGACCCAGTACTTC. This encodes CASSPSGLWEETQYF.

The chain employs TRBV7-9 and TRBJ1-2, with D tentatively TRBD1 (6 bases). Germline CDR1 SEHNR, CDR2 FQNEAQ (reference sequence). The V gene lost 3 bases and the J gene lost 3 bases, with 14 bases spanning the gap. The CDR3 runs 15 residues. As DNA, the CDR3 is TGTGCCAGCAGCTTTATACAGGGCGCTGACTATGGCTACACCTTC. Its translation: CASSFIQGADYGYTF.

This chain connects TRBV7-9 to TRBJ2-2; TRBD2 matches 9 bases. V lost 5 bases and J lost 4; bases outside the gene matches: 14. There are 18 residues in the CDR3. In germline, CDR1 is SEHNR, CDR2 FQNEAQ (reference sequence). The CDR3: CASSPRGGRGLFTGELFF. DNA of the CDR3: TGTGCCAGCAGCCCGCGGGGGGGCAGGGGTTTGTTCACCGGGGAGCTGTTTTTT.

The J gene is TRBJ2-1, the V gene TRBV12-5; D gene unclear. Germline V gives CDR1 LGHNT, CDR2 FRNRAP. V lost 6 bases and J lost 8, with 8 bases in between. The CDR3 sequence is 11 residues long. This chain's CDR3 is CASGRGDEQFF. The CDR3 coding sequence is TGTGCTAGTGGCAGAGGCGATGAGCAGTTCTTC.

V is TRBV7-9 and J is TRBJ1-2, with D perhaps TRBD1 (6 bases). V was clipped by 5 bases and J by 0 bases, with 13 bases between them. The V gene's germline CDR1 is SEHNR and CDR2 FQNEAQ (reference sequence). The CDR3 is 15 amino acids. CDR3 sequence: CASSEMDSPNYGYTF. The CDR3 nucleotides read TGTGCCAGCAGCGAGATGGACAGTCCTAACTATGGCTACACCTTC.

The genes are TRBV27 and TRBJ2-1, with D perhaps assigned TRBD1 or TRBD2 (5 bases each). The V end was cut by 7 bases, the J end by 12 bases, with 22 bases between. Germline lookup yields CDR1 MNHEY and CDR2 SMNVEV (reference sequence). The length of the CDR3 is 14 residues. The CDR3 coding sequence is TGTGCCAGCACCCAATTGGGGACGCCCACTAGGCAGTTCTTC. Its translation: CASTQLGTPTRQFF.